What follows describes a single T cell receptor beta chain. The CDR3 totals 13 residues. Deletions cut 2 bases from V and 14 bases from J, with 16 bases between. This entry comes from a study of blood T cell repertoires in COVID-19. Clones were sequenced by immunoSEQ multiplex PCR, and TCRdb holds only the in-frame ones, with some missing. The sample comprises approximately 260,000 clones, 80% to 85% of which are singletons, and about 3% rests with the top ten. The specimen sequenced was PBMCs or T cells enriched from blood (not recorded which). This chain connects TRBV12-3 or TRBV12-4 to TRBJ1-3; D ambiguous. The TCR originated in a man between 50 and 59 years old who had recovered from COVID-19. For the CDR3, the DNA is TGTGCCAGCAGTTTATCGGCCCGGGTGGAGCTATATTTT. Its translation is CASSLSARVELYF.